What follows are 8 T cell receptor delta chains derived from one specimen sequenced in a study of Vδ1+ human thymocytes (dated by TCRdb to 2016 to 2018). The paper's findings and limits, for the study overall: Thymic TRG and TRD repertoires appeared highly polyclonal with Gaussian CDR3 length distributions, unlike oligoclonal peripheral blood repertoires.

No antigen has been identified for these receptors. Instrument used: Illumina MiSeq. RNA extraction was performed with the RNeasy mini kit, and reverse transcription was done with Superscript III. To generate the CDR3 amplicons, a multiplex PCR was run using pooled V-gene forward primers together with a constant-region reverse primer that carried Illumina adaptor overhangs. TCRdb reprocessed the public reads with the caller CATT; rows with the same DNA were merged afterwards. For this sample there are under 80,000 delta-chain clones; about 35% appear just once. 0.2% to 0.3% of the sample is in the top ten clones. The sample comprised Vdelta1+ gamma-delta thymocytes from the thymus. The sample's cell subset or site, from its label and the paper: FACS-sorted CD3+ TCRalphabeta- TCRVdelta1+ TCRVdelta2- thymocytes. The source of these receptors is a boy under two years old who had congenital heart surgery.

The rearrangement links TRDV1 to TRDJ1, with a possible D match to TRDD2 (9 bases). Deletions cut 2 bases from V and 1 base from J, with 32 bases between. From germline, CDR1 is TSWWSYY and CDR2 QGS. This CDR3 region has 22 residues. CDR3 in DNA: TGTGCTCTTGGGGAAGGGGGCCTTCCTACGCGAACTGGGGGGTACCCCACCGATAAACTCATCTTT. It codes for CALGEGGLPTRTGGYPTDKLIF.

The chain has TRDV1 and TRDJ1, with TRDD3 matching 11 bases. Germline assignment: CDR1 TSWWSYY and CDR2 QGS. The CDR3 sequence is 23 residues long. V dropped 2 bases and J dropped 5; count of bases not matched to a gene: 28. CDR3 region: CALGERNIPSHSGGYRQMDKLIF. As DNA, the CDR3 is TGTGCTCTTGGGGAAAGGAATATTCCCTCCCATTCTGGGGGATACCGCCAAATGGATAAACTCATCTTT.

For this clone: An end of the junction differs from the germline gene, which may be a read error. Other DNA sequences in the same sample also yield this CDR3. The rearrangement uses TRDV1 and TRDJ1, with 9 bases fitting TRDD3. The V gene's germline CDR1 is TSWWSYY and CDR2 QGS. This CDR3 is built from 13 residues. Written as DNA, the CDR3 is TGTGCCCTTGGGTGGGGATACGCGGCTAAACTCATCTTT. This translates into CALGWGYAAKLIF.

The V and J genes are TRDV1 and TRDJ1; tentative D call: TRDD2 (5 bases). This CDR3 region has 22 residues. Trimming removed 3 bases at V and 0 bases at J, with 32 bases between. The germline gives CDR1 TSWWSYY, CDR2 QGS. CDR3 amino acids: CALGDRCPPTPVVFTDTDKLIF. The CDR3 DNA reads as TGTGCTCTTGGGGACCGCTGCCCGCCTACTCCCGTCGTATTCACGGACACCGATAAACTCATCTTT.

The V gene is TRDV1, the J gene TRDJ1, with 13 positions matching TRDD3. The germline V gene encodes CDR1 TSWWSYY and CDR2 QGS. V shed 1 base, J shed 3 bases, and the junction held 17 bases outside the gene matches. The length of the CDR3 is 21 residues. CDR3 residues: CALGEPTSMTSTGGYADKLIF. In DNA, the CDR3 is TGTGCTCTTGGGGAACCAACTTCCATGACTAGTACTGGGGGATACGCCGATAAACTCATCTTT.

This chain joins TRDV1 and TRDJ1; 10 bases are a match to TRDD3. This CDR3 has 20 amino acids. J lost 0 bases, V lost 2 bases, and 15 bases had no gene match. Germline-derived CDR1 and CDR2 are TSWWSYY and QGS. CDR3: CALGESRLRGIRLYTDKLIF. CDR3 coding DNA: TGTGCTCTTGGGGAATCCCGGCTACGGGGGATACGCTTGTACACCGATAAACTCATCTTT.

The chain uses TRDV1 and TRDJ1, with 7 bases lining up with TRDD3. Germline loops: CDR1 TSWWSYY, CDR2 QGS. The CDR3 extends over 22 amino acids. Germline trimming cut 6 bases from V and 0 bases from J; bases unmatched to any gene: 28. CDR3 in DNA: TGTGCTCTTGGATATTCTTCCGTCCATCTCTGGGGGCTCCCCTTATACACCGATAAACTCATCTTT. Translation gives CALGYSSVHLWGLPLYTDKLIF.

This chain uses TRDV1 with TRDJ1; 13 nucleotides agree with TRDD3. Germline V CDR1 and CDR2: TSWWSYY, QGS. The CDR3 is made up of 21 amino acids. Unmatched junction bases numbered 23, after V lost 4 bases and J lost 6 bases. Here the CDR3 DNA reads TGTGCTCTTGGGGGGAACTACACCTTCGTACTGGGGGATACGCCCCCAAATAAACTCATCTTT. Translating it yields CALGGNYTFVLGDTPPNKLIF.